This T cell receptor (beta chain) derives from a study of shared clonotypes between healthy human individuals. Authors' processing steps: Junction-only sequences without quality scores came from ImmunoSEQ, so filtering differed. Repertoires were generated with immunoSEQ multiplex PCR, while TCRdb's copy carries only in-frame clones and drops some. For V, J and clone size, that table is used; D and trimming come from the DNA. Of 760,000 or so clones in the sample, about 96% were seen once. Germline-derived CDR1 and CDR2 are MRHNA and SNTAGT. This CDR3 region has 15 residues. Trimming took off 0 bases at V and 6 bases at J, with 14 bases between the two ends. Naive CD8 cells, CD45RO-negative and positively selected for CCR7, excluded terminally differentiated effector memory CD45RA+ cells.

The receptor was isolated from a man younger than 40 in good health. The sample comprised naive CD8+ T cells sorted from blood. The chain carries TRBV6-4 and TRBJ1-1; no clear D gene. The CDR3 is CASSDSHGIGAEAFF. The CDR3 DNA sequence: TGTGCCAGCAGTGACTCCCATGGGATTGGGGCTGAAGCTTTCTTT.